The following is a T cell receptor (beta chain) sequence with its context. Its specificity is not known. PCR amplification relied on 60 Vbeta primers (plus 13 Jbeta primers). TCRdb's copy holds only in-frame clones and misses some; the assay was immunoSEQ multiplex PCR. This table holds 270,000 or so clones, nearly 95% found once. This sample stems from a study of cytomegalovirus exposure and HLA in healthy donors. Study-level findings and limits: Previously analyzed data showed that most TCR beta V segments were productive at a frequency of about 87% or about 30%.

The receptor was derived from a girl aged 2-9 years in good health and CMV-seronegative. The sequenced sample was PBMCs.

The CDR3 bases are TGTGCCAGCAGTGAATCAGGGTCTGGGGCCAACGTCCTGACTTTC. As protein: CASSESGSGANVLTF. This chain joins TRBV6-1 and TRBJ2-6; TRBD1 might be the D (5 bases). V was shortened by 2 bases and J by 1 base, with 6 bases between the two germline ends. This CDR3 is 15 amino acids long. Germline CDR1 MNHNS, CDR2 SASEGT.